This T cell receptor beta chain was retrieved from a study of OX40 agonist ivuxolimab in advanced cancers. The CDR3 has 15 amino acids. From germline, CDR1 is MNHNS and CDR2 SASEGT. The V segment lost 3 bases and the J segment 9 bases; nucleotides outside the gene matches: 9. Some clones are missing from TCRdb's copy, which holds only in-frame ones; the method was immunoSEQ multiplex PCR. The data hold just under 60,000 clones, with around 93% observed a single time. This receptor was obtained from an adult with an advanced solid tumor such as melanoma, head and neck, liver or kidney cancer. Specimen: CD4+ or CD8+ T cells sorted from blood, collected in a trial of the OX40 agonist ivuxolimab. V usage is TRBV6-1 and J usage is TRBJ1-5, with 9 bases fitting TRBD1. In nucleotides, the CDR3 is TGTGCCAGCAGTGACGACCTTGGACAGGGGCGGCCCCAGCATTTT. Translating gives CASSDDLGQGRPQHF.